These T cell receptor beta chains were read from a single sample in a study of tumor-infiltrating lymphocytes in localized non-small cell lung cancer. The table came from immunoSEQ multiplex PCR; TCRdb's copy has only in-frame clones and leaves some out. The profile shows about 21,000 clones, 60% to 80% of them singletons. Sequencing input: lung tumor tissue. Receptors were obtained from a human donor with non-small cell lung cancer. The CDR3 runs from the conserved cysteine through the conserved F or W. D genes are given only for firm matches. Size is omitted from some rows. Given values are once, few, many or a class for expanded clones.

j_call d_call clone_size v_call cdr3_nt cdr3_aa
TRBJ1-3 - - TRBV30 TGTGCCTGGAGTGTAAAGACCAGAAACACCATATATTTT CAWSVKTRNTIYF
TRBJ2-5 TRBD1 - TRBV5-1 TGCGCCAGCAGCTTGGCGGACAGGGAAGAGACCCAGTACTTC CASSLADREETQYF
TRBJ2-7 - - TRBV2 TGTGCCAGCAGTGAAGGTCCCGGGAGCGAGCAGTACTTC CASSEGPGSEQYF
TRBJ1-2 - - TRBV5-6 TGTGCCAGCAGCTTATCCGGATTGCTTTATGGCTACACCTTC CASSLSGLLYGYTF
TRBJ1-1 - - TRBV29-1 TGCAGCGTTGACAGGGGTGGATCTGAAGCTTTCTTT CSVDRGGSEAFF
TRBJ1-1 - few TRBV29-1 TGCAGCGTGGGAATGAACACTGAAGCTTTCTTT CSVGMNTEAFF
TRBJ2-2 - - TRBV7-2 TGTGCCAGCAGCTCCCCCGGGGGCGGAGTCGGGGAGCTGTTTTTT CASSSPGGGVGELFF
TRBJ2-2 - - TRBV30 TGTGCCTGGAGCAGGAGAGGCGGCGGGGAGCTGTTTTTT CAWSRRGGGELFF
TRBJ2-1 - - TRBV10-3 TGTGCCATCAGCCTAAACGATGAGCAGTTCTTC CAISLNDEQFF
TRBJ2-2 - - TRBV18 TGTGCCAGCTCACCAAGACAGTGGGACACCGGGGAGCTGTTTTTT CASSPRQWDTGELFF
TRBJ2-5 TRBD2 - TRBV11-3 TGTGCCAGCAGCCATACGTCGGTGGGACTAGCAGAGACCCAGTACTTC CASSHTSVGLAETQYF
TRBJ2-1 - once TRBV11-2 TGTGCCAGCAGCTTCGAGGCGAGTGTCAATGAGCAGTTCTTC CASSFEASVNEQFF
TRBJ2-7 - - TRBV6-5 TGTGCCAGCAGCTTAGCGGAGACAAGCTCCTACGAGCAGTACTTC CASSLAETSSYEQYF
TRBJ2-2 - - TRBV28 - CASSSNGHLLRAGELFF